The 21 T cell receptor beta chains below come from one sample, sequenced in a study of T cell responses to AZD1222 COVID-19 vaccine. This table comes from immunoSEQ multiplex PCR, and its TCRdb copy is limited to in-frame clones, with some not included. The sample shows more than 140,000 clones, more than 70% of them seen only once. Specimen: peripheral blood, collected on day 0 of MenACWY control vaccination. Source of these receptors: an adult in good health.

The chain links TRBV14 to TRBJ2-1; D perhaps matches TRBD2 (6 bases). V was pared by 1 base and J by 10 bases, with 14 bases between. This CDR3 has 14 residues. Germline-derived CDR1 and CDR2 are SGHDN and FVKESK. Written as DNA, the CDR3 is TGTGCCAGCAGCCAAGCCCACCTAGCGAGCGAGCAGTTCTTC. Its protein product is CASSQAHLASEQFF.

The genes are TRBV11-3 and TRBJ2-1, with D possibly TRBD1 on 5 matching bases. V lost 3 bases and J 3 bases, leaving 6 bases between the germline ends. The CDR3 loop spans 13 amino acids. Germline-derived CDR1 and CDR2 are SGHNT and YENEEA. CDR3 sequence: CASSFQGYNEQFF. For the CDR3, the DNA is TGTGCCAGCAGCTTCCAGGGCTACAATGAGCAGTTCTTC.

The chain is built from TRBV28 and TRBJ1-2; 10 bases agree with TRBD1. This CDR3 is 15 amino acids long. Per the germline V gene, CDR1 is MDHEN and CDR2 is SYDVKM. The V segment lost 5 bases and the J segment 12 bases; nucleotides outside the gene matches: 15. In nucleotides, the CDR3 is TGTGCCAGCAGTACCACCCTCCGGGACAGGGGAATGCACACCTTC. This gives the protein CASSTTLRDRGMHTF.

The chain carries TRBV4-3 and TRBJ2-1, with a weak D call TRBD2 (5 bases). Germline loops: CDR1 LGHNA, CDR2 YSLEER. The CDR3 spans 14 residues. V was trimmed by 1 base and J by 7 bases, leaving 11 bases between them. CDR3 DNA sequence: TGCGCCAGCAGCCAAGCGGACTGGGCGAATGAGCAGTTCTTC. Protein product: CASSQADWANEQFF.

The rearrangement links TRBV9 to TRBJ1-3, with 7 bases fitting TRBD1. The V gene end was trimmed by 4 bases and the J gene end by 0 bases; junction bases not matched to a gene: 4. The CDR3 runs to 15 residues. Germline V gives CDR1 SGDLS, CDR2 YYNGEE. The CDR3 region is CASSPTGASGNTIYF. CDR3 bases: TGTGCCAGCAGCCCCACAGGGGCCTCTGGAAACACCATATATTTT. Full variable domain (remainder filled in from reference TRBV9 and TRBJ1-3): DSGVTQTPKHLITATGQRVTLRCSPRSGDLSVYWYQQSLDQGLQFLIQYYNGEERAKGNILERFSAQQFPDLHSELNLSSLELGDSALYFCASSPTGASGNTIYFGEGSWLTVV.

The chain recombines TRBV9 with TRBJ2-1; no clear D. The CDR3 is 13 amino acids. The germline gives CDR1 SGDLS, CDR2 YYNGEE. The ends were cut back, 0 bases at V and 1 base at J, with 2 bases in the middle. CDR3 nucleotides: TGTGCCAGCAGCGTAGCATCCTACAATGAGCAGTTCTTC. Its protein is CASSVASYNEQFF.

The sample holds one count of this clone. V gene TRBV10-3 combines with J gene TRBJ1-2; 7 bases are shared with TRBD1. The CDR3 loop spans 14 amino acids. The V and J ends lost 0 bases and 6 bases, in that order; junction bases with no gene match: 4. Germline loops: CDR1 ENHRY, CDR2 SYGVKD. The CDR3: CAISESRQGDGYTF. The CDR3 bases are TGTGCCATCAGTGAGTCTAGACAGGGTGATGGCTACACCTTC.

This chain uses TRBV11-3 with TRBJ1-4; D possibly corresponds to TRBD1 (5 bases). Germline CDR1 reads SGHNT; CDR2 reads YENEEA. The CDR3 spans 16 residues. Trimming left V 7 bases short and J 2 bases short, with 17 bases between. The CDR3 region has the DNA TGTGCCAGCACCGAAGACCCCGGGGGGACTAATGAAAAACTGTTTTTT. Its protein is CASTEDPGGTNEKLFF. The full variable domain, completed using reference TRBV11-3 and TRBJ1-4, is EAGVVQSPRYKIIEKKQPVAFWCNPISGHNTLYWYLQNLGQGPELLIRYENEEAVDDSQLPKDRFSAERLKGVDSTLKIQPAELGDSAVYLCASTEDPGGTNEKLFFGSGTQLSVL.

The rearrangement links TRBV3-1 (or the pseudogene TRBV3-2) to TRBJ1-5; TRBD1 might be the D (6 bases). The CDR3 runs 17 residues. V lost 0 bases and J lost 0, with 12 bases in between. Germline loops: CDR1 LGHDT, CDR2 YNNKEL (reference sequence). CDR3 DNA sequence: TGTGCCAGCAGCCAAGATCAGCAGGGACATAGCAATCAGCCCCAGCATTTT. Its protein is CASSQDQQGHSNQPQHF.

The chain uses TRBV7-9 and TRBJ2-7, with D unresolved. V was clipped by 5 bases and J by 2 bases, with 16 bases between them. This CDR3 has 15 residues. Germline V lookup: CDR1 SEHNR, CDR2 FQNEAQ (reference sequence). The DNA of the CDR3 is TGTGCCAGCAGCCCCTTGCGCACGTCCACCTACGAGCAGTACTTC. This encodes CASSPLRTSTYEQYF. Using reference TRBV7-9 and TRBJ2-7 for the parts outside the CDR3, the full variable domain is DTGVSQNPRHKITKRGQNVTFRCDPISEHNRLYWYRQTLGQGPEFLTYFQNEAQLEKSRLLSDRFSAERPKGSFSTLEIQRTEQGDSAMYLCASSPLRTSTYEQYFGPGTRLTVT.

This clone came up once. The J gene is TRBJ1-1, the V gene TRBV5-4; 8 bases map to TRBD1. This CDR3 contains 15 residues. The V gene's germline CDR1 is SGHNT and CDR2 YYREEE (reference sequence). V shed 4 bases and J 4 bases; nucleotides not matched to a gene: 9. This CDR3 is CASSPPGQVGTEAFF. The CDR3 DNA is TGTGCCAGCAGCCCACCGGGACAGGTGGGCACTGAAGCTTTCTTT.

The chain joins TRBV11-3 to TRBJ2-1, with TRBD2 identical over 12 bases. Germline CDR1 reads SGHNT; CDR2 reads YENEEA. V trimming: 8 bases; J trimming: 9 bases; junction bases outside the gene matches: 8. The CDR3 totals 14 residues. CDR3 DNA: TGTGCCAGCGGACGACTAGCGGGAGAAGGTGAGCAGTTCTTC. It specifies CASGRLAGEGEQFF.

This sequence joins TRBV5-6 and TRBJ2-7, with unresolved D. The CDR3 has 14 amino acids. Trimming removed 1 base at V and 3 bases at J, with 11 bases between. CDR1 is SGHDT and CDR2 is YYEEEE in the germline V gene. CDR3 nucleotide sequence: TGTGCCAGCAGCTTGCCTCAAGGGCACTACGAGCAGTACTTC. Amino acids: CASSLPQGHYEQYF.

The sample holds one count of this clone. The CDR3 here is CASSAGGYSGSTDTQYF. The CDR3 region has the DNA TGTGCCAGCAGCGCAGGGGGATATAGCGGGAGCACAGATACGCAGTATTTT. The chain uses TRBV9 and TRBJ2-3; the D call may be TRBD1 or TRBD2 (7 bases each). V was clipped by 3 bases and J by 0 bases, with 17 bases between them. CDR3 length: 17 amino acids. Per the germline V gene, CDR1 is SGDLS and CDR2 is YYNGEE.

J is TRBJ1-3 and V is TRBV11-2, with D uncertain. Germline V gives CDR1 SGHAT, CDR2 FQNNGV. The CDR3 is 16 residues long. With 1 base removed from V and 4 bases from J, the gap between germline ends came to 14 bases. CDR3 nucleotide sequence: TGTGCCAGCAGCTTAGTTAGGGCGGTCGGAGGAAACACCATATATTTT. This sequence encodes CASSLVRAVGGNTIYF.

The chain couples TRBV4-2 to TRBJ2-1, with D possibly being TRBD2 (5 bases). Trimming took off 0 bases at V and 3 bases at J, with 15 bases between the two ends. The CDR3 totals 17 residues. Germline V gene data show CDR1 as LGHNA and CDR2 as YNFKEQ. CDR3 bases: TGTGCCAGCAGCCAAGATGGCGGCCGAGCGGACTACAATGAGCAGTTCTTC. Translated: CASSQDGGRADYNEQFF.

CDR3 bases: TGTGCCAGCAGCGTTGGCGGACTAGAGTACTTC. Its protein product is CASSVGGLEYF. The rearrangement links TRBV12-3 or TRBV12-4 to TRBJ2-5, with 7 bases matching TRBD2. The CDR3 spans 11 residues. V was pared by 6 bases and J by 12 bases, with 7 bases of the junction left unmatched.

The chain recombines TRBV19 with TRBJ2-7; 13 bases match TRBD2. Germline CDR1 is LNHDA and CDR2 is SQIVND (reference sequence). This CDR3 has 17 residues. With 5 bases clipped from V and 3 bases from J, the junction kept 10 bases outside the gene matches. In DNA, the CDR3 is TGTGCCAGTAGTCCAGGACTAGCGGGAGCCGTTGACTACGAGCAGTACTTC. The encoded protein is CASSPGLAGAVDYEQYF.

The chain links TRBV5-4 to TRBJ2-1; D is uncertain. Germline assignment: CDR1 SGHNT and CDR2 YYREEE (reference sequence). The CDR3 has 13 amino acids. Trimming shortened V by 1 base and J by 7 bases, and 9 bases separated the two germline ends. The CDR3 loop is CASSLFLGNEQFF. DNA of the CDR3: TGTGCCAGCAGCTTGTTCCTGGGGAATGAGCAGTTCTTC.

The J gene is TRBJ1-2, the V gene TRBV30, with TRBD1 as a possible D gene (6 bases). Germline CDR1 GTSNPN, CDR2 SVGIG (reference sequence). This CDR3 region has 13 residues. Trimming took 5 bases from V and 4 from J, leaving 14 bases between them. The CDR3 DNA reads TGTGCCTGGGGCGCGGAGGGGGTCTATGGCTACACCTTC. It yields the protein CAWGAEGVYGYTF.

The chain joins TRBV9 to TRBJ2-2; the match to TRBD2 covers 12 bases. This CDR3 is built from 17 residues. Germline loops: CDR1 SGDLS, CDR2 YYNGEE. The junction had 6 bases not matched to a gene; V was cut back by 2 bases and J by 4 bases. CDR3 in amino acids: CASSVQSLAGGTGELFF. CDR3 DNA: TGTGCCAGCAGCGTCCAATCACTAGCGGGGGGCACCGGGGAGCTGTTTTTT.